This T cell receptor beta chain was recorded in a study of shared clonotypes between healthy human individuals. Losses at the gene ends were 4 bases for V and 2 bases for J; bases not matched to a gene: 5. The CDR3 is 15 amino acids. The germline V gene encodes CDR1 SGHNT and CDR2 YYREEE (reference sequence). Profiled with immunoSEQ multiplex PCR; TCRdb holds only in-frame clones, not every one. The table has approximately 470,000 clones, about 85% seen once. Approximately 90 million PBMCs went into genomic DNA for unsorted samples. With respect to this clone: It differs at one base from a far larger clone, so likely a read error. The CDR3 ends on some other residue instead of the conserved phenylalanine or tryptophan, so this is likely a read error.

This chain links TRBV5-4 with TRBJ1-3; 8 nucleotides align to TRBD1. The material sequenced was PBMCs. The receptor comes from a woman in her thirties or forties in good health. Some clones in this sample may be carry-over from other donors' samples. In DNA form, the CDR3 reads TGTGCCAGCAGCCGCGGACAGGGAACTGGAAACACCATATATTCT. This encodes CASSRGQGTGNTIYS.